This TCR beta chain was documented in a study of regulatory T cells in long-lasting Graves disease. Study-wide results and caveats: Gene preferences differed: TRBV28, TRBJ1-2, TRBJ2-5 in persistent cases.

This CDR3 region has 14 residues. CDR1 and CDR2 from the germline V gene are MNHEY and SMNVEV (reference sequence). The V end lost 3 bases, the J end lost 2 bases, and 8 bases lay between the germline ends. The time point was: newly diagnosed GD, antithyroid drugs for less than 3 months. PBMCs were the source of the RNA used for TCR sequencing. There are many counts of this clonotype. No antigen is known for it. According to the study, TCR beta libraries were built with iRepertoire HTBI primers and CDR3-region Arm-PCR. Via MiXCR, TCRdb re-called the multiplex PCR reads, giving one row per CDR3 protein. The sample holds about 540,000 distinct CDR3 sequences, approximately 13% seen once. The sample was also reused in another study, on T cells in Graves' hyperthyroidism and ophthalmopathy.

V and J are TRBV27 and TRBJ2-1, with a tentative D call TRBD2 (5 bases). The sequence came from a man aged 25-45 years with Graves disease. This sample comprised peripheral blood mononuclear cells (PBMCs), obtained at new diagnosis, from a patient treated with antithyroid drugs. The CDR3 is CASSFSAPYNEQFF. CDR3 DNA: TGTGCCAGCAGTTTTAGCGCCCCCTACAATGAGCAGTTCTTC.